These T cell receptor beta chains were read from a single sample in a study of cytomegalovirus exposure and HLA in healthy donors. Sequencing used immunoSEQ multiplex PCR; TCRdb keeps in-frame clones, though not all of them. The top ten clones hold approximately 0.4% of a sample with almost 200,000 clones, roughly three quarters of them seen once. The sample was PBMCs. The receptors come from a male donor in good health and CMV-seropositive. The CDR3 runs from the conserved cysteine through the conserved F or W. The D gene is left open where the match is weak. The size of a clone is reported for some rows only, either as once, few or many, or as a class for expanded clones.

J | size | D | V | CDR3 | DNA
TRBJ2-5 | - | - | TRBV9 | CASSAPSGGAVQETQYF | TGTGCCAGCAGCGCCCCTTCGGGCGGAGCGGTTCAAGAGACCCAGTACTTC
TRBJ2-2 | - | TRBD1 | TRBV9 | CASSVGDRVTGELFF | TGTGCCAGCAGCGTAGGGGACAGGGTAACCGGGGAGCTGTTTTTT
TRBJ1-4 | - | - | TRBV27 | CASSLFRGFPKLFF | TGTGCCAGCAGTTTATTCAGGGGCTTTCCAAAACTGTTTTTT
TRBJ1-1 | - | - | TRBV5-4 | CASSFQGGNTEAFF | TGTGCCAGCAGCTTCCAGGGAGGGAACACTGAAGCTTTCTTT
TRBJ2-7 | few | TRBD1 | TRBV7-2 | CASSLVGQGDYEQYF | TGTGCCAGCAGCTTAGTAGGACAGGGGGACTACGAGCAGTACTTC
TRBJ2-3 | once | - | TRBV18 | CASSPQGHIADTQYF | TGTGCCAGCTCACCCCAGGGGCATATTGCAGATACGCAGTATTTT
TRBJ2-7 | once | TRBD1 | TRBV18 | CASSPRTGDYEQYF | TGTGCCAGCTCACCCCGGACAGGGGACTACGAGCAGTACTTC
TRBJ2-1 | - | - | TRBV10-3 | CAIREDGAYNEQFF | TGTGCCATCAGGGAGGACGGAGCCTACAATGAGCAGTTCTTC
TRBJ2-7 | - | - | TRBV5-1 | CASSPGGSEQYF | TGCGCCAGCAGCCCTGGCGGTAGCGAGCAGTACTTC
TRBJ1-2 | - | - | TRBV7-9 | CASSLEGNYGYTF | TGTGCCAGCAGCTTGGAGGGGAACTATGGCTACACCTTC
TRBJ2-1 | - | - | TRBV28 | CASSLAGGNEQFF | TGTGCCAGCAGTCTCGCGGGTGGGAATGAGCAGTTCTTC
TRBJ1-1 | - | TRBD1 | TRBV19 | CASSRTGTEAFF | TGTGCCAGTAGTAGGACAGGAACTGAAGCTTTCTTT
TRBJ2-7 | once | - | TRBV4-2 | CASSQDLRGGPYEQYF | TGTGCCAGCAGCCAAGATCTTCGAGGAGGACCCTACGAGCAGTACTTC
TRBJ1-2 | - | - | TRBV7-2 | CASSLFGLGYTF | TGTGCCAGCAGCTTATTCGGTCTTGGCTACACCTTC
TRBJ2-1 | - | TRBD2 | TRBV7-2 | CASSLMGRRLAGNNEQFF | TGTGCCAGCAGCTTAATGGGGCGCCGGCTAGCGGGAAACAATGAGCAGTTCTTC
TRBJ2-3 | - | TRBD1 | TRBV27 | CASSFAGTVITDTQYF | TGTGCCAGCAGTTTTGCCGGGACAGTGATCACAGATACGCAGTATTTT
TRBJ2-3 | - | - | TRBV4-3 | CASSQDRWETQYF | TGCGCCAGCAGCCAAGACCGGTGGGAGACGCAGTATTTT
TRBJ2-1 | - | - | TRBV7-2 | CASSLTGYYNGQFF | TGTGCCAGCAGCTTAACAGGGTATTACAATGGGCAGTTCTTC
TRBJ1-5 | once | - | TRBV27 | CASSLAGGNQPQHF | TGTGCCAGCAGTTTAGCAGGGGGCAATCAGCCCCAGCATTTT
TRBJ1-1 | - | - | TRBV7-3 | CASSFYGMMNTEAFF | TGTGCCAGCAGCTTCTACGGGATGATGAACACTGAAGCTTTCTTT
TRBJ2-7 | - | TRBD2 | TRBV5-1 | CASSLGSAGGSYEQYF | TGCGCCAGCAGCCTTGGATCAGCGGGAGGAAGCTACGAGCAGTACTTC
TRBJ2-5 | - | TRBD1 | TRBV7-6 | CASSLASGTGGETQYF | TGTGCCAGCAGCTTAGCCTCCGGGACAGGAGGTGAGACCCAGTACTTC
TRBJ2-1 | once | - | TRBV10-3 | CAISESSRNEQFF | TGTGCCATCAGTGAGTCGAGTAGAAATGAGCAGTTCTTC
TRBJ1-2 | few | - | TRBV7-3 | CASSRTVGELYGYTF | TGTGCCAGCAGCCGGACAGTCGGCGAACTCTATGGCTACACCTTC
TRBJ2-7 | - | TRBD2 | TRBV9 | CASSLGTSAAYEQYF | TGTGCCAGCAGCCTGGGGACTAGCGCAGCCTACGAGCAGTACTTC
TRBJ2-5 | - | TRBD2 | TRBV7-6 | CASSLVVSGGPGETQYF | TGTGCCAGCAGCTTAGTGGTTAGCGGGGGCCCAGGAGAGACCCAGTACTTC
TRBJ1-2 | - | TRBD1 | TRBV18 | CASSPPLTGAIYYTF | TGTGCCAGCTCACCACCCCTCACAGGGGCCATCTACTACACCTTC
TRBJ2-2 | - | TRBD2 | TRBV7-3 | CASGAGGPEIGELFF | TGTGCCAGCGGGGCGGGAGGGCCCGAGATCGGGGAGCTGTTTTTT
TRBJ1-6 | - | - | TRBV4-2 | CASSQEASTQNSPLHF | TGTGCCAGCAGCCAAGAGGCTAGTACGCAAAATTCACCCCTCCACTTT
TRBJ2-5 | - | - | TRBV7-6 | CASSLAGRGPQETQYF | TGTGCCAGCAGCTTAGCCGGCAGGGGCCCGCAAGAGACCCAGTACTTC
TRBJ2-3 | - | - | TRBV2 | CASSDQGLSTDTQYF | TGTGCCAGCAGTGATCAGGGTCTGAGCACAGATACGCAGTATTTT
TRBJ1-2 | - | TRBD1 | TRBV28 | CASSRLTGRNGYTF | TGTGCCAGCAGCCGATTGACAGGGAGAAATGGCTACACCTTC
TRBJ2-7 | - | - | TRBV21-1 | CASSKRLRQSYEQYF | TGTGCCAGCAGCAAACGTCTCAGGCAATCCTACGAGCAGTACTTC
TRBJ1-1 | - | - | TRBV28 | CASSLRMPGANTEAFF | TGTGCCAGCAGTTTAAGGATGCCGGGAGCAAACACTGAAGCTTTCTTT
TRBJ2-3 | - | - | TRBV5-4 | CASSLQQTFTDTQYF | TGTGCCAGCAGCTTGCAGCAGACTTTCACAGATACGCAGTATTTT
TRBJ2-3 | - | - | TRBV7-9 | CSSSTPEGWSTDTQYF | TGTTCCAGCAGCACCCCGGAGGGATGGAGCACAGATACGCAGTATTTT
TRBJ1-4 | - | TRBD1 | TRBV2 | CATQTGGEEKLFF | TGTGCCACTCAAACAGGGGGAGAGGAAAAACTGTTTTTT
TRBJ2-7 | - | TRBD2 | TRBV9 | CASSVGPSGSTEQYF | TGTGCCAGCAGCGTAGGCCCTAGCGGGAGCACCGAGCAGTACTTC
TRBJ1-2 | few | TRBD1 | TRBV14 | CASSQLGTELLYGYTF | TGTGCCAGCAGCCAACTTGGGACAGAACTGCTCTATGGCTACACCTTC
TRBJ2-7 | - | TRBD1 | TRBV5-1 | CASSGGQYPSSF | TGCGCCAGCAGCGGGGGACAGTACCCTTCCTCCTTC
TRBJ1-4 | - | - | TRBV7-9 | CSSSSPGVTNEKLFF | TGTTCCAGCAGCTCTCCAGGGGTGACTAATGAAAAACTGTTTTTT
TRBJ1-2 | - | TRBD1 | TRBV7-9 | CASSLLGQGMDGYTF | TGTGCCAGCAGCTTGCTTGGACAGGGCATGGATGGCTACACCTTC
TRBJ2-2 | - | TRBD2 | TRBV11-3 | CASSLDRSLAGIANTGELFF | TGTGCCAGCAGCTTAGATCGAAGTCTAGCGGGAATCGCGAACACCGGGGAGCTGTTTTTT
TRBJ1-6 | - | - | TRBV6-1 | CASSYPGTPHF | TGTGCCAGCAGTTACCCGGGGACTCCCCACTTT
TRBJ2-1 | - | TRBD2 | TRBV4-2 | CASSRITSGVYNEQFF | TGTGCCAGCAGCCGGATAACTAGCGGGGTCTACAATGAGCAGTTCTTC
TRBJ2-2 | - | TRBD1 | TRBV6-5 | CASSSPGGTGELFF | TGTGCCAGCAGTTCCCCAGGGGGCACCGGGGAGCTGTTTTTT
TRBJ1-1 | few | - | TRBV6-1 | CASSEFYRGAFF | TGTGCCAGCAGTGAATTCTATCGGGGAGCTTTCTTT
TRBJ1-4 | - | - | TRBV30 | CAWSPRGLGEKLFF | TGTGCCTGGAGTCCGCGGGGGCTGGGTGAAAAACTGTTTTTT
TRBJ2-7 | few | TRBD2 | TRBV11-1 | CASSLRDSGAYEQYF | TGTGCCAGCAGCTTACGTGATAGCGGGGCCTACGAGCAGTACTTC
TRBJ2-7 | - | - | TRBV5-1 | CASSLEAQGVSEQYF | TGCGCCAGCAGCTTGGAAGCACAGGGAGTCTCCGAGCAGTACTTC
TRBJ2-7 | - | - | TRBV7-3 | CASSLVGGINYEQYF | TGTGCCAGCAGCTTAGTTGGAGGGATTAACTACGAGCAGTACTTC
TRBJ2-1 | - | TRBD2 | TRBV7-2 | CASSPGLAVSYNEQFF | TGTGCCAGCAGCCCAGGACTAGCGGTCTCCTACAATGAGCAGTTCTTC
TRBJ1-2 | - | - | TRBV6-5 | CASGQNYGYTF | TGTGCCAGCGGACAGAACTATGGCTACACCTTC